Below, one TCR beta chain is given with its context. Primers included in the PCR were 60 Vbeta and 13 Jbeta primers. The assay was immunoSEQ multiplex PCR, and TCRdb's table has in-frame clones only and misses some. The top ten hold approximately 2% of the sample, which has over 150,000 clones, 70% to 80% seen once. These data are taken from a study of cytomegalovirus exposure and HLA in healthy donors. Germline-derived CDR1 and CDR2 are SGHAT and FQDESV (reference sequence). V shed 5 bases and J 7 bases; nucleotides not matched to a gene: 15. CDR3 length: 16 residues. This sequence was found in a man aged 40-49 years in good health and CMV-seronegative. The chain couples TRBV11-1 to TRBJ2-5; TRBD1 matches at 8 bases. The sequenced sample consisted of PBMCs. CDR3 DNA sequence: TGTGCCAGCAGCAGCCAAGACAGGGGCCGGGTTGTGACCCAGTACTTC. This translates into CASSSQDRGRVVTQYF.